These 13 T cell receptor beta chains came from one sample sequenced in a study of blood T cell repertoires in COVID-19 (TCRdb year 2020). To prepare the library, the immunoSEQ multiplex PCR assay was applied. This is the immuneACCESS table as TCRdb keeps it, with only in-frame sequences that have V and J called. A part of the clones is gone; compared with another copy, unresolved V genes explain less than half, and the rest is unexplained. In this sample the table shows 200,000 or so clones, 70% to 90% of which occur a single time. Around 1.9% of the sample is held by the ten biggest clonotypes. Specimen: peripheral blood. The receptors were sampled from a man aged 70-80 years with active or convalescent COVID-19.

This clone was observed once. V is TRBV28 and J is TRBJ1-2; perhaps TRBD1 as D (6 bases). The CDR3 length is 14 residues. Trimming shortened V by 4 bases and J by 4 bases, and 13 bases separated the two germline ends. Germline V gene data show CDR1 as MDHEN and CDR2 as SYDVKM. CDR3: CASSSGGNGYGYTF. In DNA, the CDR3 is TGTGCCAGCAGTTCGGGGGGCAACGGCTATGGCTACACCTTC.

The chain has TRBV6-5 and TRBJ2-2; D possibly corresponds to TRBD2 (5 bases). The V end lost 6 bases, the J end lost 5 bases, and 10 bases lay between the germline ends. Germline CDR1 MNHEY, CDR2 SVGAGI. CDR3 length: 13 residues. The DNA for the CDR3 is TGTGCCAGCAGGCACCGGGAAACCGGGGAGCTGTTTTTT. It translates to CASRHRETGELFF.

This rearrangement joins TRBV5-1 to TRBJ2-7; TRBD2 aligns across 9 bases. The J segment lost 0 bases and the V segment lost 4 bases, leaving 5 bases of the junction unmatched. Germline V gene data show CDR1 as SGHRS and CDR2 as YFSETQ. The CDR3 spans 15 residues. CDR3 amino acids: CASSPASGNSYEQYF. The CDR3 nucleotides are TGCGCCAGCAGCCCGGCTAGCGGGAACTCCTACGAGCAGTACTTC. The variable domain in full, completed from reference TRBV5-1 and TRBJ2-7, reads KAGVTQTPRYLIKTRGQQVTLSCSPISGHRSVSWYQQTPGQGLQFLFEYFSETQRNKGNFPGRFSGRQFSNSRSEMNVSTLELGDSALYLCASSPASGNSYEQYFGPGTRLTVT.

The chain uses TRBV5-1 and TRBJ1-6; TRBD1 is a possible D gene (5 bases). CDR3 size: 16 residues. Germline lookup yields CDR1 SGHRS and CDR2 YFSETQ. The V end lost 5 bases, the J end lost 6 bases, and 18 bases lay between the germline ends. CDR3: CASREAVGASNSPLHF. DNA of the CDR3: TGCGCCAGCAGGGAAGCAGTAGGGGCGAGTAATTCACCCCTCCACTTT.

The chain couples TRBV24-1 to TRBJ2-1; 10 positions match TRBD2. Germline loops: CDR1 KGHDR, CDR2 SFDVKD. With V trimmed by 7 bases and J by 4 bases, 6 bases remained unmatched. This CDR3 has 15 amino acids. CDR3 coding DNA: TGTGCCACCAGCGCTAGCGGGAGTAGGTACAATGAGCAGTTCTTC. Its protein product is CATSASGSRYNEQFF.

The rearrangement uses TRBV30 and TRBJ1-4; D uncertain. V was pared by 0 bases and J by 1 base, with 3 bases between. Germline CDR1 GTSNPN, CDR2 SVGIG (reference sequence). The CDR3 has 13 residues. CDR3 region: CAWSVQTNEKLFF. The CDR3 bases are TGTGCCTGGAGTGTCCAAACTAATGAAAAACTGTTTTTT.

V is TRBV7-9 and J is TRBJ2-7, with D tentatively TRBD2 (6 bases). There are 13 residues in the CDR3. The V end lost 6 bases, the J end lost 5 bases, and 14 bases lay between the germline ends. Germline CDR1 and CDR2: SEHNR and FQNEAQ (reference sequence). The DNA of the CDR3 is TGTGCCAGCAGTCCCGGGACTTTTAACGAGCAGTACTTC. Translation: CASSPGTFNEQYF.

The rearrangement uses TRBV4-1 and TRBJ1-2; D may be TRBD1 (5 bases). This CDR3 has 14 amino acids. V shed 2 bases and J shed 5 bases, with 12 bases lying between them. Germline V gene sequence: CDR1 MGHRA, CDR2 YSYEKL. The CDR3 DNA reads TGCGCCAGCAGCCAACCGAAGGGGTTATATGGCTACACCTTC. It translates to CASSQPKGLYGYTF.

This clone was recorded once. V gene TRBV5-4 combines with J gene TRBJ2-1; D call uncertain. V was clipped by 1 base and J by 0 bases, with 11 bases between them. Germline assignment: CDR1 SGHNT and CDR2 YYREEE (reference sequence). This CDR3 has 16 residues. CDR3: CASSLNLPGSYNEQFF. CDR3 nucleotides: TGTGCCAGCAGCTTGAACTTGCCCGGCTCCTACAATGAGCAGTTCTTC.

In its sample, this clone was seen once. V is TRBV18 and J is TRBJ2-2, with a tentative D call TRBD1 (6 bases). Trimming stripped 0 bases from V and 1 base from J, with 15 bases between. The CDR3 runs 18 residues. Germline-derived CDR1 and CDR2 are KGHSH and LQKENI. CDR3 amino acids: CASSPPGRGSMNTGELFF. Written as DNA, the CDR3 is TGTGCCAGCTCACCACCGGGCAGGGGCTCTATGAACACCGGGGAGCTGTTTTTT. The whole variable domain, filled in from reference TRBV18 and TRBJ2-2, reads NAGVMQNPRHLVRRRGQEARLRCSPMKGHSHVYWYRQLPEEGLKFMVYLQKENIIDESGMPKERFSAEFPKEGPSILRIQQVVRGDSAAYFCASSPPGRGSMNTGELFFGEGSRLTVL.

The chain combines TRBV28 with TRBJ2-3, with D possibly matching TRBD2 (6 bases). The germline V and J ends were trimmed by 5 bases and 3 bases, with 24 bases remaining between them. This CDR3 region has 18 residues. The germline V gene encodes CDR1 MDHEN and CDR2 SYDVKM. The DNA for the CDR3 is TGTGCCAGCAGTCCCCCCCGTGGGGGAGGTGGATTAACAGATACGCAGTATTTT. This codes for CASSPPRGGGGLTDTQYF.

The V call is TRBV18, the J call TRBJ2-2, with 8 bases aligning to TRBD1. This CDR3 spans 16 amino acids. The V and J ends lost 4 bases and 4 bases, in that order; junction bases with no gene match: 8. Germline V gene sequence: CDR1 KGHSH, CDR2 LQKENI. The CDR3 is CASSRISGTGTGELFF. The CDR3 nucleotides are TGTGCCAGCTCACGAATCTCCGGGACAGGCACCGGGGAGCTGTTTTTT.

This clone came up once. The chain joins TRBV20-1 to TRBJ1-5; D is unclear. The germline CDR1 and CDR2 sequences are DFQATT and SNEGSKA (reference sequence). The CDR3 has 13 amino acids. Trimming took 6 bases from V and 2 from J, leaving 11 bases between them. The CDR3 DNA reads TGCAGTGCCAGTTCCGGGGGCAATCAGCCCCAGCATTTT. Amino acids: CSASSGGNQPQHF.